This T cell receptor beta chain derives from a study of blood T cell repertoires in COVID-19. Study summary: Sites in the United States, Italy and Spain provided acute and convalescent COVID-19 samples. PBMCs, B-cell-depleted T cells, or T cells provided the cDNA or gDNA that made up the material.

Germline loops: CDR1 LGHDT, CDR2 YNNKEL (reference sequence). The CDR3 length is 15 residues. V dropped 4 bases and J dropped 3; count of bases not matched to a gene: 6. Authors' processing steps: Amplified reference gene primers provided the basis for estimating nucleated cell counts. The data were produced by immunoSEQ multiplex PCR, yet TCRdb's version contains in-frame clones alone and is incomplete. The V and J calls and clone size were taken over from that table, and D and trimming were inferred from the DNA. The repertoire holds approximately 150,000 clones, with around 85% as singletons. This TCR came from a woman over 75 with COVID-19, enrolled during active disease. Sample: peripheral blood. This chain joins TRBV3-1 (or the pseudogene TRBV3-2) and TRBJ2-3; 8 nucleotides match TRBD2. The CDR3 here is CASSPGGGGTDTQYF. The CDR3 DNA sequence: TGTGCCAGCAGCCCCGGGGGGGGCGGAACAGATACGCAGTATTTT.